A selection of T cell receptor beta chains follows, all from one sample in a study of T cells in Graves' hyperthyroidism and ophthalmopathy. One entry per CDR3 protein results from TCRdb running MiXCR on the multiplex PCR reads. This sample carries roughly 300,000 distinct CDR3 sequences, less than 30% of them seen once, and the ten largest clones take approximately 25%. Source material: blood. These receptors all come from a man in his forties with Graves' hyperthyroidism that later progressed to Graves' ophthalmopathy. CDR3s include the opening cysteine and the closing phenylalanine or tryptophan. The D gene is left open where the match is weak. Size tells how often a clone was seen (once, few, many) or the class of an expanded clone, and some rows leave it out.

CDR3nt: TGTGCCAGCAGTTTCCCCCCCGGGACAGTCGACTACGAGCAGTACTTC
CDR3aa: CASSFPPGTVDYEQYF
d_gene: TRBD1
len: 16
abundance: many
v_gene: TRBV12-3/TRBV12-4
j_gene: TRBJ2-7

CDR3nt: TGTGCCAGCAGTTTACCAGGACAGGCTGTCGCTGAAGCTTTCTTT
CDR3aa: CASSLPGQAVAEAFF
d_gene: TRBD1
len: 15
abundance: .
v_gene: TRBV12-3/TRBV12-4
j_gene: TRBJ1-1

CDR3nt: TGTGCCAGCAGTTCTGGCCAGGGGGCTGTCTATGGCTACACCTTC
CDR3aa: CASSSGQGAVYGYTF
d_gene: TRBD1
len: 15
abundance: many
v_gene: TRBV12-3/TRBV12-4
j_gene: TRBJ1-2

CDR3nt: TGTGCCAGCAGTGAATATGAACTAGCGGGAGGTTCGTACGAGCAGTACTTC
CDR3aa: CASSEYELAGGSYEQYF
d_gene: TRBD2
len: 17
abundance: many
v_gene: TRBV25-1
j_gene: TRBJ2-7

CDR3nt: TGTGCCAGCAGCTTATGGACTAGCGGCTCCTACGAGCAGTACTTC
CDR3aa: CASSLWTSGSYEQYF
d_gene: TRBD2
len: 15
abundance: .
v_gene: TRBV11-3
j_gene: TRBJ2-7

CDR3nt: TGTGCCAGTAGTATGGGGACTAGCGGAAACTACGAGCAGTACTTC
CDR3aa: CASSMGTSGNYEQYF
d_gene: TRBD2
len: 15
abundance: many
v_gene: TRBV19
j_gene: TRBJ2-7

CDR3nt: TGTGCCTGGAGGGACTATTTCCAAGAGACCCAGTACTTC
CDR3aa: CAWRDYFQETQYF
d_gene: .
len: 13
abundance: many
v_gene: TRBV30
j_gene: TRBJ2-5

CDR3nt: TGTGCCAGCAGCTTAGTTAGGGGGCTAAATCAGCCCCAGCATTTT
CDR3aa: CASSLVRGLNQPQHF
d_gene: TRBD1
len: 15
abundance: many
v_gene: TRBV7-8
j_gene: TRBJ1-5

CDR3nt: TGTGCCAGCAGCCCGAGCTCGATGCACGAGCAGTACTTC
CDR3aa: CASSPSSMHEQYF
d_gene: .
len: 13
abundance: .
v_gene: TRBV7-2
j_gene: TRBJ2-7

CDR3nt: TGTGCCAGCAGCGCCCACAGGGGGGCAGGCACCGGGGAGCTGTTTTTT
CDR3aa: CASSAHRGAGTGELFF
d_gene: TRBD1
len: 16
abundance: many
v_gene: TRBV11-2
j_gene: TRBJ2-2

CDR3nt: TGTGCCAGCAGCCTCGGGACAGGGTGGGGTTCACCCCTCCACTTT
CDR3aa: CASSLGTGWGSPLHF
d_gene: TRBD1
len: 15
abundance: many
v_gene: TRBV11-2
j_gene: TRBJ1-6

CDR3nt: TGTGCTAGTGGGACGGCCGCTGGACAGGGAGATCAGCCCCAGCATTTT
CDR3aa: CASGTAAGQGDQPQHF
d_gene: TRBD1
len: 16
abundance: many
v_gene: TRBV12-5
j_gene: TRBJ1-5

CDR3nt: TGTGCCACCAGCAGAACCGGGACAGGACCCTACGAGCAGTACTTC
CDR3aa: CATSRTGTGPYEQYF
d_gene: TRBD1
len: 15
abundance: once
v_gene: TRBV15
j_gene: TRBJ2-7

CDR3nt: TGTGCCAGCAGTTACCGGAGGGAAAACACCATATATTTT
CDR3aa: CASSYRRENTIYF
d_gene: .
len: 13
abundance: .
v_gene: TRBV6-5
j_gene: TRBJ1-3

CDR3nt: TGCAGTGCACAAACCGGGACTAGCGGGACCTCAAGCTCCTACGAGCAGTACTTC
CDR3aa: CSAQTGTSGTSSSYEQYF
d_gene: TRBD2
len: 18
abundance: many
v_gene: TRBV20-1
j_gene: TRBJ2-7

CDR3nt: TGTGCCAGCAGGACCCTAGCGGGAGAAGGCGAGCAGTACTTC
CDR3aa: CASRTLAGEGEQYF
d_gene: TRBD2
len: 14
abundance: .
v_gene: TRBV12-3/TRBV12-4
j_gene: TRBJ2-7

CDR3nt: TGTGCCAGCAGTTTTGGCCTGGGCGATGCTAAAGCTTTCTTT
CDR3aa: CASSFGLGDAKAFF
d_gene: .
len: 14
abundance: .
v_gene: TRBV12-3/TRBV12-4
j_gene: TRBJ1-1

CDR3nt: TGTGCCAGCAGTTCCTCCCCAACGACAGGGAAATACGAGCAGTACTTC
CDR3aa: CASSSSPTTGKYEQYF
d_gene: TRBD1
len: 16
abundance: many
v_gene: TRBV28
j_gene: TRBJ2-7

CDR3nt: TGCAGTGCTACCTCGACGCGGGGGACCTCCTCCGACGAGCAGTACTTC
CDR3aa: CSATSTRGTSSDEQYF
d_gene: TRBD2
len: 16
abundance: .
v_gene: TRBV20-1
j_gene: TRBJ2-7

CDR3nt: TGTGCCTGGAGTTACAGGGACAATCAGCCCCAGCATTTT
CDR3aa: CAWSYRDNQPQHF
d_gene: .
len: 13
abundance: many
v_gene: TRBV30
j_gene: TRBJ1-5

CDR3nt: TGTGCCAGCATGGTGGGCCCGAACACCGGGGAGCTGTTTTTT
CDR3aa: CASMVGPNTGELFF
d_gene: .
len: 14
abundance: many
v_gene: TRBV27
j_gene: TRBJ2-2

CDR3nt: TGTGCCAGCAGTTACTCGGGGAATCAAGAGACCCAGTACTTC
CDR3aa: CASSYSGNQETQYF
d_gene: .
len: 14
abundance: many
v_gene: TRBV6-5
j_gene: TRBJ2-5

CDR3nt: TGCGCCAGCAGCCCTACCGCGGACAGGGGTTCCTACGAGCAGTACTTC
CDR3aa: CASSPTADRGSYEQYF
d_gene: TRBD1
len: 16
abundance: many
v_gene: TRBV5-1
j_gene: TRBJ2-7

CDR3nt: TGTGCTAGTGGTTTTGGCGGGGGGGAGCTGTTTTTT
CDR3aa: CASGFGGGELFF
d_gene: .
len: 12
abundance: .
v_gene: TRBV12-5
j_gene: TRBJ2-2